This T cell receptor (beta chain) was sequenced for a study of blood T cell repertoires in COVID-19. Study-wide context: The samples span acute and convalescent COVID-19 from the United States, Italy and Spain. T cells, B-cell-depleted T cells, or PBMCs provided the cDNA or gDNA that served as material.

Trimming took 3 bases from V and 8 from J, leaving 19 bases between them. Germline V gene sequence: CDR1 LGHDT, CDR2 YNNKEL (reference sequence). This CDR3 has 15 amino acids. Per the authors' pipeline: Cell counts per sample came from amplifying reference gene primers. Here immunoSEQ multiplex PCR was the method, and the copy in TCRdb shows in-frame clones only, minus some. V, J and clone size derive from that table, while D and trimming were established from the DNA sequence. The table lists around 99,000 clones, more than 70% of them singletons, with 4% to 4.5% in the top ten. Sequenced: peripheral blood. The TCR originated in a man between 65 and 85 years old with acute or convalescent COVID-19. The chain has TRBV3-1 (or the pseudogene TRBV3-2) and TRBJ1-1; D is possibly TRBD1 (5 bases). The CDR3 loop is CASSQATGIGKEAFF. CDR3 bases: TGTGCCAGCAGCCAGGCCACAGGTATAGGTAAAGAAGCTTTCTTT.